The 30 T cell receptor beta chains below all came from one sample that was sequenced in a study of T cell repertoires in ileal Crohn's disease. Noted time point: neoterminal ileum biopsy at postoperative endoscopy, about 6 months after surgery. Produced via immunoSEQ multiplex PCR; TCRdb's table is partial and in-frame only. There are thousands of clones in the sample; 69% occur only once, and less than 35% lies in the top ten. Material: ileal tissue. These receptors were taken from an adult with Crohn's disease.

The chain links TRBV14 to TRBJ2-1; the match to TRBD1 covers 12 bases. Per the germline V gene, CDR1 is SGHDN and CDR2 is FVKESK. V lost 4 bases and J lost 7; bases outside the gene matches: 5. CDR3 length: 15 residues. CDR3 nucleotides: TGTGCCAGCAGCCCGGGACAGGGGGCGGTGAATGAGCAGTTCTTC. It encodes CASSPGQGAVNEQFF. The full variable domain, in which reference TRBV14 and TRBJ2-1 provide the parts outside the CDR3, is EAGVTQFPSHSVIEKGQTVTLRCDPISGHDNLYWYRRVMGKEIKFLLHFVKESKQDESGMPNNRFLAERTGGTYSTLKVQPAELEDSGVYFCASSPGQGAVNEQFFGPGTRLTVL.

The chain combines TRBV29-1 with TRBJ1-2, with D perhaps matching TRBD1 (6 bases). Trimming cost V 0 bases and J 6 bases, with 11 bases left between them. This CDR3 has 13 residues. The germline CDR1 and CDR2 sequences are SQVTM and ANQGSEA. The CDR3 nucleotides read TGCAGCGTTGAAGAATACAGGGCGCATGGCTACACCTTC. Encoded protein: CSVEEYRAHGYTF.

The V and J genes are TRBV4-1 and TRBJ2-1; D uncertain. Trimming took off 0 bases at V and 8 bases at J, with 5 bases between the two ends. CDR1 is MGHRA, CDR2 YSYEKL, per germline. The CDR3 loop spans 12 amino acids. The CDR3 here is CASSQEGHEQFF. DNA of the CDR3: TGCGCCAGCAGCCAAGAGGGCCATGAGCAGTTCTTC.

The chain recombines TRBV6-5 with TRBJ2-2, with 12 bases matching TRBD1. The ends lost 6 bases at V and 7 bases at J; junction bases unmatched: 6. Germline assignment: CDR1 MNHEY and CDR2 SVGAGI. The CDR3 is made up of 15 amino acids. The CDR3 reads CASSLGTGGIGELFF. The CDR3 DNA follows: TGTGCCAGCAGCCTCGGGACAGGGGGCATCGGGGAGCTGTTTTTT.

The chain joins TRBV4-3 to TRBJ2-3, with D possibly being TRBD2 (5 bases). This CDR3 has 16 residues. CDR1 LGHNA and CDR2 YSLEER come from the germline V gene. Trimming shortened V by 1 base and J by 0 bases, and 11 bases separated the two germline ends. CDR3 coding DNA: TGCGCCAGCAGCCAAGCTTGGACGGGAAGCACAGATACGCAGTATTTT. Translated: CASSQAWTGSTDTQYF.

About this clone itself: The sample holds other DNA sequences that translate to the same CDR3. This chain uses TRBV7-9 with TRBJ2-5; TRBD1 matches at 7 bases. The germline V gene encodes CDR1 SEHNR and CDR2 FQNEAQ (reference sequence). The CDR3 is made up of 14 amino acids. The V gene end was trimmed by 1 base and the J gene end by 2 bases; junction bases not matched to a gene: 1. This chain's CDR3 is CASSLGRGQETQYF. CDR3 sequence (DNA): TGTGCCAGCAGCTTAGGCAGGGGGCAAGAGACCCAGTACTTC.

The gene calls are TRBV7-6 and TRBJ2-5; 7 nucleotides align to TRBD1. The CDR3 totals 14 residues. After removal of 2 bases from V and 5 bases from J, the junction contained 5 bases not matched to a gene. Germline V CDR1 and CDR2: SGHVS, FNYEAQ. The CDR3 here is CASSLNRGRETQYF. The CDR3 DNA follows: TGTGCCAGCAGCTTAAACAGGGGTCGGGAGACCCAGTACTTC.

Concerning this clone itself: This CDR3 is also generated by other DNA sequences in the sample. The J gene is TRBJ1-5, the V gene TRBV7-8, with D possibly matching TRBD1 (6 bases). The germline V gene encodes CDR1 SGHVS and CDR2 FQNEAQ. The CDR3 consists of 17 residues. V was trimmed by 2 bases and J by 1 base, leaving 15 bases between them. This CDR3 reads CASSLLAGAGSNQPQHF. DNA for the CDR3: TGTGCCAGCAGCTTATTGGCAGGGGCTGGGAGCAATCAGCCCCAGCATTTT. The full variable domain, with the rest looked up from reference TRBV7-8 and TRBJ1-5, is GAGVSQSPRYKVAKRGQDVALRCDPISGHVSLFWYQQALGQGPEFLTYFQNEAQLDKSGLPSDRFFAERPEGSVSTLKIQRTQQEDSAVYLCASSLLAGAGSNQPQHFGDGTRLSIL.

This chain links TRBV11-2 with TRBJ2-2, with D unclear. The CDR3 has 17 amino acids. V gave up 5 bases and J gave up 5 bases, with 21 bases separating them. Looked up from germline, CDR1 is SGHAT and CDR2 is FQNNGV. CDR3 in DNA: TGTGCCAGCAGCCCACTCGCCGGTCGAGGCGTGACCGGGGAGCTGTTTTTT. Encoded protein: CASSPLAGRGVTGELFF.

In nucleotides, the CDR3 is TGTGCCAGCAGCCAAGGGACAGGGGACACAGATACGCAGTATTTT. Translating it yields CASSQGTGDTDTQYF. J is TRBJ2-3 and V is TRBV4-2; 9 bases align to TRBD1. Looked up from germline, CDR1 is LGHNA and CDR2 is YNFKEQ. This CDR3 is built from 15 residues. After removal of 1 base from V and 2 bases from J, the junction contained 1 base not matched to a gene.

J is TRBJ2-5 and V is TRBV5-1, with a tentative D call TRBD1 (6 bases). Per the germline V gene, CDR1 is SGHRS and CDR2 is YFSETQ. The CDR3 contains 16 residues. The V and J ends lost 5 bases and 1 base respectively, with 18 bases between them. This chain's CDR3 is CASSGVDRTTQETQYF. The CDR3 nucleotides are TGCGCCAGCAGTGGGGTCGACAGGACAACCCAAGAGACCCAGTACTTC.

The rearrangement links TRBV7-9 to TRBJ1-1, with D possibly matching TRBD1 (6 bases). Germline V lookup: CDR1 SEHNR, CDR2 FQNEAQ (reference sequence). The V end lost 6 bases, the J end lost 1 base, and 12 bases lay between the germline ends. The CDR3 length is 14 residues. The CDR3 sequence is CASSPGQTNTEAFF. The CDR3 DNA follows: TGTGCCAGCAGTCCGGGACAAACGAACACTGAAGCTTTCTTT.

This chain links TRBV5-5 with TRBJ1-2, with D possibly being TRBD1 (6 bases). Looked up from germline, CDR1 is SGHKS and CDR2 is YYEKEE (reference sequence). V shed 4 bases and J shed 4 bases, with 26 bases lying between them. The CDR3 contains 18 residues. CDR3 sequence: CASSPGVGTKGGIYGYTF. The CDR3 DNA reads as TGTGCCAGCAGCCCTGGGGTAGGGACAAAGGGAGGGATCTATGGCTACACCTTC. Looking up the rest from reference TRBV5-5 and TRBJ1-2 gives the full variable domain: DAGVTQSPTHLIKTRGQQVTLRCSPISGHKSVSWYQQVLGQGPQFIFQYYEKEERGRGNFPDRFSARQFPNYSSELNVNALLLGDSALYLCASSPGVGTKGGIYGYTFGSGTRLTVV.

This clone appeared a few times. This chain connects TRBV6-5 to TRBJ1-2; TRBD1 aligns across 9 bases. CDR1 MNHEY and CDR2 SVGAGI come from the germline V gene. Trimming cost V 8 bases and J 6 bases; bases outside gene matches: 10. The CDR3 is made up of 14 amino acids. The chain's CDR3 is CASLHGQGNHGYTF. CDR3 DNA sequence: TGTGCCAGCCTTCATGGACAGGGGAATCATGGCTACACCTTC.

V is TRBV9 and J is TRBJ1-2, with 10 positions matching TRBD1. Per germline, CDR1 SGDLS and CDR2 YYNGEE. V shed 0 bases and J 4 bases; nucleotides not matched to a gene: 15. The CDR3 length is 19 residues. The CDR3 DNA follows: TGTGCCAGCAGCGTAGATCCGGACAGGGGGATTTTTGGAGTCTATGGCTACACCTTC. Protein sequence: CASSVDPDRGIFGVYGYTF.

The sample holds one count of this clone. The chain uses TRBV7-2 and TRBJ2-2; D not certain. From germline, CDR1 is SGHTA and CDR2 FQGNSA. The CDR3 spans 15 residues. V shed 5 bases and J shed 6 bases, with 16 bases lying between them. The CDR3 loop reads CASSTRIPEAGELFF. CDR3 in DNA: TGTGCCAGCAGCACACGAATACCAGAGGCCGGGGAGCTGTTTTTT.

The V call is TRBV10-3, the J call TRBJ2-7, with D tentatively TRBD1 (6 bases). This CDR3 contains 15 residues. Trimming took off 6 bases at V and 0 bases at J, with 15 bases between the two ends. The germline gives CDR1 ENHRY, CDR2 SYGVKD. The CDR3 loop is CAIRDDRRNSYEQYF. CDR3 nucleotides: TGTGCCATCAGAGACGACAGGCGGAACTCCTACGAGCAGTACTTC.

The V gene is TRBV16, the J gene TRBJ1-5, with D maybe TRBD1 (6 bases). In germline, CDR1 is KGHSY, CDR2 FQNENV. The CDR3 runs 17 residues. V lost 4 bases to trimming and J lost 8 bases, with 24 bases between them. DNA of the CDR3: TGTGCCAGCAGCCCCGAAGGACAGCGCCGGCGGCTTGAGCCCCAGCATTTT. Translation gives CASSPEGQRRRLEPQHF.

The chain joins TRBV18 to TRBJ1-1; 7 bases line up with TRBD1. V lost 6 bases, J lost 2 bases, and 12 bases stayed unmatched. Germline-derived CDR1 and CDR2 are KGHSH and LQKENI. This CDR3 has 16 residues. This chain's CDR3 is CASSWQQGVRNTEAFF. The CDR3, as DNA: TGTGCCAGCTCTTGGCAGCAGGGGGTGAGAAACACTGAAGCTTTCTTT.

The CDR3 sequence: CASSLTSGDTDTQYF. In DNA form, the CDR3 reads TGTGCCAGCAGTCTGACTAGCGGGGACACAGATACGCAGTATTTT. V gene TRBV6-4 combines with J gene TRBJ2-3, with 11 positions matching TRBD2. The CDR3 loop spans 15 amino acids. The ends lost 5 bases at V and 2 bases at J; junction bases unmatched: 3. The V gene's germline CDR1 is MRHNA and CDR2 SNTAGT.

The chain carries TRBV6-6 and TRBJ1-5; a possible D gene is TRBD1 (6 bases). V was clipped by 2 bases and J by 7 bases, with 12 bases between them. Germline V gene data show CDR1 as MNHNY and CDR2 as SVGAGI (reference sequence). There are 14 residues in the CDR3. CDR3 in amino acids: CASSYGGAEQPQHF. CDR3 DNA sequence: TGTGCCAGCAGTTACGGGGGCGCGGAACAGCCCCAGCATTTT.

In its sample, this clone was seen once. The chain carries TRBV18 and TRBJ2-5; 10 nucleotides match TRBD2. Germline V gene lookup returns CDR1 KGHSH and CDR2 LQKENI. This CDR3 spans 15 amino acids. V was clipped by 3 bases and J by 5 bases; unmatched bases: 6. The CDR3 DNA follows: TGTGCCAGCTCACCCGCTAGCGGGAGTAGGGAGACCCAGTACTTC. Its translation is CASSPASGSRETQYF.

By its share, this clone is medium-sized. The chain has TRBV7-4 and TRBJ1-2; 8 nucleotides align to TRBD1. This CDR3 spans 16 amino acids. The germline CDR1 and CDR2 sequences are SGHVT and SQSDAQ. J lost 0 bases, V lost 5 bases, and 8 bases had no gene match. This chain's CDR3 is CASSDGQGSTNYGYTF. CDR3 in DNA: TGTGCCAGCAGCGATGGACAGGGATCAACTAACTATGGCTACACCTTC.

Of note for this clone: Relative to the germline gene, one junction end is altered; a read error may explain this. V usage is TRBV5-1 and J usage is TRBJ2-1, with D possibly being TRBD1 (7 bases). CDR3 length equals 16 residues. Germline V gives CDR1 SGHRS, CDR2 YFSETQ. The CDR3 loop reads CASSLAGQGGLGEQFF. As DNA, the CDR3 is TGTGCCAGCAGCTTGGCCGGGCAGGGGGGTTTGGGTGAGCAGTTCTTC.

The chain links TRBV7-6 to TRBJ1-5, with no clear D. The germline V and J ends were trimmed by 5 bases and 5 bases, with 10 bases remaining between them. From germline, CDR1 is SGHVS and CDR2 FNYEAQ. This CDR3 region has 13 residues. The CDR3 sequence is CASSVSYDQPQHF. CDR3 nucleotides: TGTGCCAGCAGCGTCTCCTACGATCAGCCCCAGCATTTT.

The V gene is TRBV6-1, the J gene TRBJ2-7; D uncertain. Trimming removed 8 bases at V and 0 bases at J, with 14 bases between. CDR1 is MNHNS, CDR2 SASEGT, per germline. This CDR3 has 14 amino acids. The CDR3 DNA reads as TGTGCCAGCCATCCCGCGGTCGGCTCCTACGAGCAGTACTTC. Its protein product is CASHPAVGSYEQYF.

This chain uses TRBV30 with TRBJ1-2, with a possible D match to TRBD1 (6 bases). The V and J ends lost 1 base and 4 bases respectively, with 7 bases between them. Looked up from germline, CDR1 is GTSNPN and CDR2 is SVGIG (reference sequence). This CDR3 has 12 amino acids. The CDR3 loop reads CAWSEQGYGYTF. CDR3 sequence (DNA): TGTGCCTGGAGTGAACAGGGCTATGGCTACACCTTC.

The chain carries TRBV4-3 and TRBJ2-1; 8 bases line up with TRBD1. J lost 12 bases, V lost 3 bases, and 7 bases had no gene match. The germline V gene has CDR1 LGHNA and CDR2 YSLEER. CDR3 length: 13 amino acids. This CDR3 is CASSQLGQGGQFF. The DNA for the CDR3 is TGCGCCAGCAGCCAGTTAGGACAGGGTGGGCAGTTCTTC.

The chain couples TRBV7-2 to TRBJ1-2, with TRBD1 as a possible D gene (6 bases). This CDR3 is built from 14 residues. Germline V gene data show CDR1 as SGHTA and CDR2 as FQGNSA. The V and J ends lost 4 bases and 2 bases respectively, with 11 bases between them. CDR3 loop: CASSSQGGNYGYTF. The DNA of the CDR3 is TGTGCCAGCAGCTCACAGGGTGGGAACTATGGCTACACCTTC.

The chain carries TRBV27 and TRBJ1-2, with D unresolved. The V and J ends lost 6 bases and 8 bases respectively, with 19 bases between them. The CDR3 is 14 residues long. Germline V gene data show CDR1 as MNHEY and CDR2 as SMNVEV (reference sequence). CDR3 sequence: CASSTLAGGKGYTF. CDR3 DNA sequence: TGTGCCAGCAGCACCTTGGCGGGAGGAAAGGGCTACACCTTC.